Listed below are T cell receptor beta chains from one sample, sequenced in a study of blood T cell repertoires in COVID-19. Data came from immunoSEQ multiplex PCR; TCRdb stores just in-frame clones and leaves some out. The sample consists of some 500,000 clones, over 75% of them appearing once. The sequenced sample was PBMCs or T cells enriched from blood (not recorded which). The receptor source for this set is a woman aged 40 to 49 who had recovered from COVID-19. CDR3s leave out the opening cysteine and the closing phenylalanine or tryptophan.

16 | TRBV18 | ASSPRQGTSSGANVLT
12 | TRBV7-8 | ASSAPTDNYGYT
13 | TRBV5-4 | ASSPKRQGQDEQF
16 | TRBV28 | ASSPTMGALLSGEKLF
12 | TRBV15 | ATSSLGTFYGYT
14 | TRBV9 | ASSPRTGFLNTEAF
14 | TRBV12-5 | ASAKTGAATYNEQF
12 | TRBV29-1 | SVEWASGTYEQY
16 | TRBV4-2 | ASSQDEFVAGRGNEQF
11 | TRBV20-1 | SASGRGRIEAF
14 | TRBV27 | ASSQHRGGTLNEQF
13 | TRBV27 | ASSPGTSVFNEQF
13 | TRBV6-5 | ASSYRDTWTGELF
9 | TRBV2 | ASRWTGEAF
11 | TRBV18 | ASSPGQNTEAF
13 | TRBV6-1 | ASSEGLAGAYEQY
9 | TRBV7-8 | ASTPTETQY
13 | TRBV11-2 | ASSSGTGDYYGYT
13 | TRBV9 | ASSVVASYDGELF
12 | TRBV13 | ASSLVQGRNTIY
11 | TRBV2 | ASSDDRATEAF
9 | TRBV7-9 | ASSRSGEQF
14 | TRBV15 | ATSREVDRGHGELF
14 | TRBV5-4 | ASSPLAADSYNEQF
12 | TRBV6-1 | ASSEGGETYEQY
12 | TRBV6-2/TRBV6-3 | ASSLTGGSTEAF
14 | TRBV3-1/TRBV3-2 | ASSPWEREDPREQY
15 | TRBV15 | ATSRDPYPGRGTEAF
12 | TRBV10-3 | AISGQEFFYGYT
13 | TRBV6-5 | ASSYSRGNTDTQY
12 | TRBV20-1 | SANERGFQETQY
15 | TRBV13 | ASSAWRRASNTGELF
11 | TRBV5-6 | ASSLSPGDEAF
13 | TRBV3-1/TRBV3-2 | ASSWGQGENYGYT
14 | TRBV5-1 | ASSMKAVEGDEKLF
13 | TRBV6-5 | ASNSGSAPRKEQF
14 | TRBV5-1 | ASSLGTSGFTDTQY
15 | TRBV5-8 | ASSLETGVTINEKLF
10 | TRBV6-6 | ASSYAEDEAF
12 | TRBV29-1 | SARRGGWDTEAF
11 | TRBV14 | ASSQAGVDIQY
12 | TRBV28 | ASSLGGWDTEAF
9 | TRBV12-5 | ASGPQGPLH
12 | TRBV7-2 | ASSTGLAGYEQY
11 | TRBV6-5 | ASSKGKTYEQY
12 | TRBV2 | ASSENGRVEEQF
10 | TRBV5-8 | ASSSGDRELF
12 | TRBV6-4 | ASTVGTANTEAF
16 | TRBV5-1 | ASSSTSGRALGTYEQY
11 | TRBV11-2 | ASSTGPAYEQY
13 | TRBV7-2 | ASSLELRGDYGYT